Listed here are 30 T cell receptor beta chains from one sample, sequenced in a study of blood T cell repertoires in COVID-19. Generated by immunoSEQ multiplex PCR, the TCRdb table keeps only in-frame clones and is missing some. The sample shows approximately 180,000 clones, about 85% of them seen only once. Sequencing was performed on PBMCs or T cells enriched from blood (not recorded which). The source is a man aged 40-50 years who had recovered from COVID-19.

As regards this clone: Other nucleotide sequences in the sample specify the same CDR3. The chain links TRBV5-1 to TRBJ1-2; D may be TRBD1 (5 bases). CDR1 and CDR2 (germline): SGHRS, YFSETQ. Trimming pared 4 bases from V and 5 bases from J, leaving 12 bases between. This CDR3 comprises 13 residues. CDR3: CASSPGQGYGYTF. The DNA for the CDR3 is TGCGCCAGCAGCCCCGGACAAGGATATGGCTACACCTTC.

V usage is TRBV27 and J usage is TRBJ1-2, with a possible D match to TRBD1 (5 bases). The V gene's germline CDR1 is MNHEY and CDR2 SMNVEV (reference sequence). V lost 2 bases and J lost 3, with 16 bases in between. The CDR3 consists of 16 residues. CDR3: CASSLMYGGADYGYTF. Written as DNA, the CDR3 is TGTGCCAGCAGTTTAATGTATGGAGGGGCGGACTATGGCTACACCTTC.

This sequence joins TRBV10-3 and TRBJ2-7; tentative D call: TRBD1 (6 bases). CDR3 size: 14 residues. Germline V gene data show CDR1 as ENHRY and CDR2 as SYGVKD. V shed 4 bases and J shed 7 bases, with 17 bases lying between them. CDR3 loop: CAISVGQGFGEQYF. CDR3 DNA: TGTGCCATCAGTGTAGGCCAGGGGTTCGGGGAGCAGTACTTC.

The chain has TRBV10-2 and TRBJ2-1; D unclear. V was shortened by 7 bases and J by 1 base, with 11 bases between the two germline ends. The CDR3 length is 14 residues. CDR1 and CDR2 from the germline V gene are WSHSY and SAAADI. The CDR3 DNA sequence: TGCGCCAGCACTGACCGGTCTTCCTACAATGAGCAGTTCTTC. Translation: CASTDRSSYNEQFF.

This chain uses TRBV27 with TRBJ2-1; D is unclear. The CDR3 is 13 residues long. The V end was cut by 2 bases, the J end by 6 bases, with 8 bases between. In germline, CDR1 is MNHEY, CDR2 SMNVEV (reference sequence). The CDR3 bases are TGTGCCAGCAGTTTAGGAGTAGGCAATGAGCAGTTCTTC. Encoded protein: CASSLGVGNEQFF.

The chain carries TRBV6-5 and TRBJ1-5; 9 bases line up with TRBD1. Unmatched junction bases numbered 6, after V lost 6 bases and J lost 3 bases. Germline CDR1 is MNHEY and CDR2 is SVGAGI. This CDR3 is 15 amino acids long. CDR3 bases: TGTGCCAGCAGGAAGGGACAGGGCAACAATCAGCCCCAGCATTTT. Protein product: CASRKGQGNNQPQHF.

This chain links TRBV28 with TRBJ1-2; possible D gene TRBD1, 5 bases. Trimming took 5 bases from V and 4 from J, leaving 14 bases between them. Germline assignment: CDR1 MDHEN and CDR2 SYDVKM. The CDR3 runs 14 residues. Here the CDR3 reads CASSGEAGLYGYTF. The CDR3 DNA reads TGTGCCAGCAGTGGAGAAGCAGGGCTCTATGGCTACACCTTC.

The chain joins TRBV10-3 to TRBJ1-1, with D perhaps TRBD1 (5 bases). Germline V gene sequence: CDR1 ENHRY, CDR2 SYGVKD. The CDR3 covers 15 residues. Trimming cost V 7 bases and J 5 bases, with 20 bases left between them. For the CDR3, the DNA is TGTGCCATCACCCGAGTAGGGGCGAACGGTACTGAAGCTTTCTTT. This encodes CAITRVGANGTEAFF.

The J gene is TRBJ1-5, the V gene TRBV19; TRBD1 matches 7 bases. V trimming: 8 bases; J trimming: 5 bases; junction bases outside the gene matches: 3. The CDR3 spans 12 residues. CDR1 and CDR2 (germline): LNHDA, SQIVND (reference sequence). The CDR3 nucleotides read TGTGCCAGTTTAACAGGGGATCAGCCCCAGCATTTT. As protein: CASLTGDQPQHF.

The CDR3, as DNA: TGTGCCAGCTCACCTCGAGACAGGGTATACTCACCCCTCCACTTT. It specifies CASSPRDRVYSPLHF. The chain couples TRBV18 to TRBJ1-6; 7 bases are shared with TRBD1. The germline CDR1 and CDR2 sequences are KGHSH and LQKENI. The V segment lost 3 bases and the J segment 10 bases; nucleotides outside the gene matches: 9. The CDR3 is 15 amino acids.

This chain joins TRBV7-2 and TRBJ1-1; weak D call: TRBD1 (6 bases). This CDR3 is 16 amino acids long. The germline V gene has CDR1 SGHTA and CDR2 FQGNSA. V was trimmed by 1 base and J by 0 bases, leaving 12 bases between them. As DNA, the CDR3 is TGTGCCAGCAGCTTAGGCCCTCAGGGGTTGAACACTGAAGCTTTCTTT. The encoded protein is CASSLGPQGLNTEAFF.

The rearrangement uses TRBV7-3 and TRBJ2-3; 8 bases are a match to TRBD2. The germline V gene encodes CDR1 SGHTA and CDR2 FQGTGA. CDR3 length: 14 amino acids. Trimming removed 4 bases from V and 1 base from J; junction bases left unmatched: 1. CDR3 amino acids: CASSSTSGTDTQYF. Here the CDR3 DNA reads TGTGCCAGCAGCTCGACTAGCGGCACAGATACGCAGTATTTT.

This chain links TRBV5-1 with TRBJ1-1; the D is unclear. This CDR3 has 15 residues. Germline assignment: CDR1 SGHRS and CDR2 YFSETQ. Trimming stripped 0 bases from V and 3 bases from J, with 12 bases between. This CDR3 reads CASSLVGERDTEAFF. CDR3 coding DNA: TGCGCCAGCAGCTTGGTCGGGGAAAGGGACACTGAAGCTTTCTTT.

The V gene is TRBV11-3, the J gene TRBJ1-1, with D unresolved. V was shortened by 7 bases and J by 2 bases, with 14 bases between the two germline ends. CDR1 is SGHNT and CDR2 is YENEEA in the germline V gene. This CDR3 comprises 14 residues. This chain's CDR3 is CASTPGRSNTEAFF. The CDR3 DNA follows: TGTGCCAGCACTCCGGGGAGGTCAAACACTGAAGCTTTCTTT.

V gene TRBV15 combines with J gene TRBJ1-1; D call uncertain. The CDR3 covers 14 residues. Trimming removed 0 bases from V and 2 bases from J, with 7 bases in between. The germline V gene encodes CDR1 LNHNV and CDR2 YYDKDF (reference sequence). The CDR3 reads CATSRESGNTEAFF. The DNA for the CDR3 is TGTGCCACCAGCAGAGAGAGCGGAAACACTGAAGCTTTCTTT.

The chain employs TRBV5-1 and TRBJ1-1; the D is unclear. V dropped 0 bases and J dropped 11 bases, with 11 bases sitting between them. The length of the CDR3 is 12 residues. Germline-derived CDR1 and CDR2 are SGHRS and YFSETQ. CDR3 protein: CASSLGAESAFF. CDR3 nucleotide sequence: TGCGCCAGCAGCTTGGGGGCCGAGTCCGCTTTCTTT.

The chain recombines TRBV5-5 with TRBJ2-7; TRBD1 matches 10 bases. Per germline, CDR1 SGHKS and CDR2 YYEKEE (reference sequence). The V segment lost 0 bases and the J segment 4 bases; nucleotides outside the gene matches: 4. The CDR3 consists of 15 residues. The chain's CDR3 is CASSLAGTGEYEQYF. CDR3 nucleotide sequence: TGTGCCAGCAGCTTGGCCGGGACAGGGGAATACGAGCAGTACTTC.

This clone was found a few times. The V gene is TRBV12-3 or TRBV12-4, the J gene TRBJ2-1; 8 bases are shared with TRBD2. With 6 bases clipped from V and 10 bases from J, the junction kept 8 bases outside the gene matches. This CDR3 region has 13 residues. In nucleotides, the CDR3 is TGTGCCAGCAGCCAAAGCGGGGGCCGGGAGCAGTTCTTC. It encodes CASSQSGGREQFF.

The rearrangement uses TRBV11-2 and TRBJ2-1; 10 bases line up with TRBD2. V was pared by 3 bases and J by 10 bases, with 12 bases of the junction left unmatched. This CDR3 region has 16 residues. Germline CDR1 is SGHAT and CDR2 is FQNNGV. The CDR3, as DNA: TGTGCCAGCAGCTTCCGGACTAGCGGATTTGGGGAGGAGCAGTTCTTC. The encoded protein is CASSFRTSGFGEEQFF.

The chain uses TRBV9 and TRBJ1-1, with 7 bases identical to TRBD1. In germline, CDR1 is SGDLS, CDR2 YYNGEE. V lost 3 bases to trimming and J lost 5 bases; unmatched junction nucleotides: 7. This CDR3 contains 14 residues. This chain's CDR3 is CASSETGTGTEAFF. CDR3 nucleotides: TGTGCCAGCAGCGAGACAGGGACGGGGACTGAAGCTTTCTTT.

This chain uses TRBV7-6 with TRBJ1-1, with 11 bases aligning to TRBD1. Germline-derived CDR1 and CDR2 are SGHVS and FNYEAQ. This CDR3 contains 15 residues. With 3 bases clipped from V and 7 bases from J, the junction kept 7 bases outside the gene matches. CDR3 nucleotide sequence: TGTGCCAGCAGCTTTACGGACAGGGGGCATGATGAAGCTTTCTTT. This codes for CASSFTDRGHDEAFF.

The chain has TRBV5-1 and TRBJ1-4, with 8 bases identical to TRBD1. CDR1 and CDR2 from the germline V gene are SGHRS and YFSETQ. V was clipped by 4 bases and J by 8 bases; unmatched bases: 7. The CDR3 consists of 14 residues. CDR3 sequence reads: CASSTGQGGEKLFF. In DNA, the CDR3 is TGCGCCAGCAGCACCGGACAGGGCGGCGAAAAACTGTTTTTT.

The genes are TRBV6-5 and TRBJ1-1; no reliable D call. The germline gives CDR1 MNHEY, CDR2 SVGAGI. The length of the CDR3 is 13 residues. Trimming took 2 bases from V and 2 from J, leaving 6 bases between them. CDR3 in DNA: TGTGCCAGCAGTTACGAGAGTAACACTGAAGCTTTCTTT. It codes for CASSYESNTEAFF.

The DNA of the CDR3 is TGTGCCAGCAGGACAGGGCGTAACCCCTACGAGCAGTACTTC. It encodes CASRTGRNPYEQYF. This chain connects TRBV27 to TRBJ2-7; 7 bases match TRBD1. Per germline, CDR1 MNHEY and CDR2 SMNVEV (reference sequence). With V trimmed by 6 bases and J by 2 bases, 7 bases remained unmatched. The CDR3 extends over 14 amino acids.

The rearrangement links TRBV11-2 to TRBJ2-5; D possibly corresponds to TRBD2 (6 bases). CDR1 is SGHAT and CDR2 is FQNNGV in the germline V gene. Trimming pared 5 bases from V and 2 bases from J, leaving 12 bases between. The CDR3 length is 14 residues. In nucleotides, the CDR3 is TGTGCCAGCAGCAAGACTAGTTCGCAAGAGACCCAGTACTTC. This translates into CASSKTSSQETQYF.

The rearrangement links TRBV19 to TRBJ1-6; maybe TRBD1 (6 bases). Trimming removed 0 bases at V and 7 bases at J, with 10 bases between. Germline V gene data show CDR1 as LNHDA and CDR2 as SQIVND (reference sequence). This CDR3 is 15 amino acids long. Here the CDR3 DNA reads TGTGCCAGTAGTATAGAAGAGGGGGTAAATTCACCCCTCCACTTT. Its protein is CASSIEEGVNSPLHF.

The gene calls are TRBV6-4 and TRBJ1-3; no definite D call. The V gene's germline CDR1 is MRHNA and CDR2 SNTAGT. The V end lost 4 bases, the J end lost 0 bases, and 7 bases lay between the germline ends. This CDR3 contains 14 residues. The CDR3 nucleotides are TGTGCCAGCAGTGCGATAGACTCTGGAAACACCATATATTTT. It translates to CASSAIDSGNTIYF.

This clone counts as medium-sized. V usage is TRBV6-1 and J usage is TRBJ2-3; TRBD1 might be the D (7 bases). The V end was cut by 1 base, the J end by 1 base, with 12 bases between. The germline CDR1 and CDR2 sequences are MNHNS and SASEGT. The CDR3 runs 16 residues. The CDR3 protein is CASSEVGGTGTDTQYF. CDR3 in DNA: TGTGCCAGCAGTGAAGTGGGCGGGACAGGCACAGATACGCAGTATTTT.

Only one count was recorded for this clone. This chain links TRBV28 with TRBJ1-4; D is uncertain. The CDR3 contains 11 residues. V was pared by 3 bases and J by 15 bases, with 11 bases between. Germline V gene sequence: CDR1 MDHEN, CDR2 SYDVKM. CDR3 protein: CASSFGPSVFF. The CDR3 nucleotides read TGTGCCAGCAGTTTCGGTCCCTCGGTGTTTTTT.

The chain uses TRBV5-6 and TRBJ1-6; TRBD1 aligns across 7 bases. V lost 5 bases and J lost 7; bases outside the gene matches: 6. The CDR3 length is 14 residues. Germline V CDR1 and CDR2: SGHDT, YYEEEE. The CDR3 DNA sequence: TGTGCCAGCAGTTCACCAGGGGGGAATTCACCCCTCCACTTT. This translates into CASSSPGGNSPLHF. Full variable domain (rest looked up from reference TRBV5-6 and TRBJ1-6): DAGVTQSPTHLIKTRGQQVTLRCSPKSGHDTVSWYQQALGQGPQFIFQYYEEEERQRGNFPDRFSGHQFPNYSSELNVNALLLGDSALYLCASSSPGGNSPLHFGNGTRLTVT.